The clone carrying this T cell receptor (beta chain) was picked up one time. The sample belongs to a study of T cells in Graves' hyperthyroidism and ophthalmopathy. TCR beta CDR3 region amplification was performed from RNA transcripts. HTBI primers were used for first-round RT-PCR of the TCR CDR3. TCRdb re-called the multiplex PCR reads with MiXCR, one entry per CDR3 protein. Here the sample spans a few hundred thousand distinct CDR3 sequences, 15% to 19% being singletons. V lost 0 bases, J lost 7 bases, and 10 bases lay in between. In germline, CDR1 is MNHEY, CDR2 SVGEGT. This CDR3 comprises 14 residues.

The chain is built from TRBV6-2 or TRBV6-3 and TRBJ1-5; perhaps TRBD1 as D (5 bases). This TCR came from a woman aged 18-35 years with Graves' hyperthyroidism that later progressed to Graves' ophthalmopathy. The material sequenced was blood. The CDR3 region is CASSYSSGGQPQHF. CDR3 nucleotides: TGTGCCAGCAGTTACTCGAGTGGGGGACAGCCCCAGCATTTT.